This T cell receptor beta chain was found in a study of T cell responses to AZD1222 COVID-19 vaccine. The CDR3 spans 14 residues. V shed 1 base and J shed 4 bases, with 6 bases lying between them. Germline V gives CDR1 KGHDR, CDR2 SFDVKD. Assay used: immunoSEQ multiplex PCR; TCRdb lists only in-frame clones, some missing. The sample holds approximately 60,000 clones, 84% seen once. Specimen: peripheral blood, collected on day 0 of AZD1222 vaccination. This clonotype was obtained from an adult in good health. The V gene is TRBV24-1, the J gene TRBJ2-2; D is uncertain. CDR3 in amino acids: CATSDFGGTGELFF. CDR3 DNA: TGTGCCACCAGTGATTTCGGCGGCACCGGGGAGCTGTTTTTT.